This T cell receptor beta chain was obtained from a study of beta chain features in type 1 diabetes. Deletions cut 6 bases from V and 0 bases from J, with 12 bases between. The length of the CDR3 is 15 residues. The germline gives CDR1 SGHTA, CDR2 FQGNSA. This clone was found a few times. The antigen is undetermined. Since all of the isolated RNA was reverse transcribed, expressed TCRB transcripts were what got sequenced. Around 940,000 reads per sample were averaged for stem cell-like memory samples. Clones were read by immunoSEQ multiplex PCR, and TCRdb kept only the in-frame ones, dropping some. The sample records 10,000 to 15,000 clones, roughly half being singletons. Findings and caveats of the study: Across all four CD4+ subsets, people with type 1 diabetes showed modestly shorter TCRB CDR3s. Amplification by PCR could prefer shorter templates, with the same effect in patients and controls.

V usage is TRBV7-2 and J usage is TRBJ1-5, with D possibly matching TRBD1 (6 bases). This TCR derives from a man aged 18 to 30 in good health. Sequenced sample: stem cell memory CD4+ T cells from blood. The CDR3 DNA follows: TGTGCCAGCAGGTCGACAGGATCTAGCAATCAGCCCCAGCATTTT. It codes for CASRSTGSSNQPQHF.